These 7 T cell receptor beta chains came from one sample sequenced in a study of blood T cell repertoires in COVID-19. Clones were sequenced by immunoSEQ multiplex PCR, and TCRdb holds only the in-frame ones, with some missing. Here the sample spans roughly 80,000 clones, 82% being singletons. Sequencing was done on a sample of peripheral blood. These receptors all stem from a human donor in a cohort sampled during active COVID-19.

The CDR3 sequence: CATTGSSYNSPLHF. The DNA for the CDR3 is TGCGCCACCACGGGAAGCTCCTATAATTCACCCCTCCACTTT. This chain uses TRBV4-1 with TRBJ1-6, with D unresolved. The CDR3 sequence is 14 residues long. Trimming stripped 10 bases from V and 0 bases from J, with 10 bases between. CDR1 is MGHRA and CDR2 is YSYEKL in the germline V gene.

The CDR3 DNA follows: TGTGCCAGCAGTGACCTAGCGGGGGTCAAAAACATTCAGTACTTC. It yields the protein CASSDLAGVKNIQYF. J is TRBJ2-4 and V is TRBV28; 10 bases are shared with TRBD2. Germline CDR1 is MDHEN and CDR2 is SYDVKM. V shed 5 bases and J 3 bases; nucleotides not matched to a gene: 4. This CDR3 comprises 15 residues.

The chain couples TRBV2 to TRBJ2-5, with 8 nucleotides matching TRBD1. The CDR3 extends over 14 amino acids. J was trimmed by 1 base and V by 8 bases; bases with no gene match: 6. Germline CDR1 SNHLY, CDR2 FYNNEI. The CDR3: CASGRDRSQETQYF. CDR3 nucleotide sequence: TGTGCCAGCGGCCGGGACAGGAGCCAAGAGACCCAGTACTTC. Using reference TRBV2 and TRBJ2-5 for the parts outside the CDR3, the full variable domain is EPEVTQTPSHQVTQMGQEVILRCVPISNHLYFYWYRQILGQKVEFLVSFYNNEISEKSEIFDDQFSVERPDGSNFTLKIRSTKLEDSAMYFCASGRDRSQETQYFGPGTRLLVL.

V usage is TRBV11-3 and J usage is TRBJ2-5; 12 bases match TRBD1. The germline V gene has CDR1 SGHNT and CDR2 YENEEA. Germline trimming cut 5 bases from V and 5 bases from J; bases unmatched to any gene: 9. The CDR3 length is 16 residues. The DNA of the CDR3 is TGTGCCAGCAGCAGAGGCGGGACAGGGGGCCTGGAGACCCAGTACTTC. The encoded protein is CASSRGGTGGLETQYF.

This chain connects TRBV10-3 to TRBJ2-7; 9 nucleotides align to TRBD1. This CDR3 is 13 amino acids long. The germline gives CDR1 ENHRY, CDR2 SYGVKD. The J segment lost 6 bases and the V segment lost 6 bases, leaving 6 bases of the junction unmatched. CDR3 residues: CAISQDRGVEQYF. The CDR3 DNA sequence: TGTGCCATCAGCCAGGACAGGGGAGTCGAGCAGTACTTC.

The CDR3 bases are TGTGCCAGCAGCCCCCAGACTAGCGGGCCGCGAGATACGCAGTATTTT. Translating it yields CASSPQTSGPRDTQYF. This chain uses TRBV7-2 with TRBJ2-3; 10 nucleotides agree with TRBD2. The CDR3 covers 16 residues. CDR1 is SGHTA, CDR2 FQGNSA, per germline. The J segment lost 5 bases and the V segment lost 5 bases, leaving 10 bases of the junction unmatched.

The chain joins TRBV15 to TRBJ1-2; D is possibly TRBD1 (6 bases). The V gene's germline CDR1 is LNHNV and CDR2 YYDKDF (reference sequence). V lost 0 bases, J lost 8 bases, and 7 bases lay in between. This CDR3 is 12 amino acids long. The CDR3 loop is CATSRDQGGYTF. The CDR3 nucleotides read TGTGCCACCAGCAGAGATCAGGGGGGCTACACCTTC.